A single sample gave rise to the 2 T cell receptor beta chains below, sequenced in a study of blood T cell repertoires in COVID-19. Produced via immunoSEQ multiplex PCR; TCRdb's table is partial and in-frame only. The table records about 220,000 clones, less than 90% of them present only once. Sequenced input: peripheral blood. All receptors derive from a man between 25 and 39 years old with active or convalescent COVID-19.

DNA for the CDR3: TGTGCCAGCAGTGTTAGTATCGGGGGGGTTAAGAACACCATATATTTT. It codes for CASSVSIGGVKNTIYF. This rearrangement joins TRBV6-1 to TRBJ1-3, with D possibly TRBD1 on 5 matching bases. From germline, CDR1 is MNHNS and CDR2 SASEGT. CDR3 length: 16 amino acids. V was trimmed by 4 bases and J by 7 bases, leaving 20 bases between them.

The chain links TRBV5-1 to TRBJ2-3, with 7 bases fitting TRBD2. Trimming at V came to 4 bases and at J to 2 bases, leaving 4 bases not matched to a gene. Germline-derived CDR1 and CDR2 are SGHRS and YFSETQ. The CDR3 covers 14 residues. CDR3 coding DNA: TGCGCCAGCAGCCCGGGAGGCCCCACAGATACGCAGTATTTT. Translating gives CASSPGGPTDTQYF.